The T cell receptor (beta chain) described here comes from a study of blood T cells in healthy people across ages. Turning to this clonotype: What it binds is not known.

Primers used in a second PCR of about 7 to 11 cycles were a sample-barcoded 5' primer and a J-beta primer mix. In TCRdb, the 5' RACE reads were re-called with MiXCR into one record per CDR3 protein. The sample consists of about 800,000 distinct CDR3 sequences, roughly 25% of them appearing once. Whole-study findings and limits: CMV status of donors was not determined, possibly confounding expanded clonotype changes. The study regarded diversity estimates from one million T cells as underestimates.

Each donor supplied 8 to 10 milliliters of peripheral blood. The ends were cut back, 5 bases at V and 7 bases at J, with 11 bases in the middle. Germline V gene sequence: CDR1 MNHNY, CDR2 SVGAGI (reference sequence). This CDR3 has 12 residues. The same sample was also used in a study of T cells of mothers and their children.

The chain carries TRBV6-6 and TRBJ1-1; unclear D gene. The TCR sequence derives from a boy aged 5-17 years in good health. Input material: blood. As DNA, the CDR3 is TGTGCCAGCAGTCCTCGGGGTGGTGAAGCTTTCTTT. Translation gives CASSPRGGEAFF.